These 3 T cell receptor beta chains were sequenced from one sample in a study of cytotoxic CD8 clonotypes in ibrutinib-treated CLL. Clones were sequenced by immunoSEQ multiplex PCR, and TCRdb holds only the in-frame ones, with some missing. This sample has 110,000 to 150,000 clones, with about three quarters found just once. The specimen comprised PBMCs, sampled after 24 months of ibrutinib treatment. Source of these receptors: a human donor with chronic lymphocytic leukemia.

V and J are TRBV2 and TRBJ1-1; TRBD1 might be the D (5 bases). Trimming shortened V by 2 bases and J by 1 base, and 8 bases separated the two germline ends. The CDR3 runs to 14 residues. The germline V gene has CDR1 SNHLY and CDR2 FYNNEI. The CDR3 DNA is TGTGCCAGCAGTGAACGTGGGGGGAACACTGAAGCTTTCTTT. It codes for CASSERGGNTEAFF.

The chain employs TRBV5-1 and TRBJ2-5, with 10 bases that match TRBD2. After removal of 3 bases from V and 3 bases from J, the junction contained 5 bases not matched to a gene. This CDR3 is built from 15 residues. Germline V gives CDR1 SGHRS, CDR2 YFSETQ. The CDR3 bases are TGCGCCAGCAGCTCTAGCGGGGGCCAGGAAGAGACCCAGTACTTC. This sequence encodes CASSSSGGQEETQYF.

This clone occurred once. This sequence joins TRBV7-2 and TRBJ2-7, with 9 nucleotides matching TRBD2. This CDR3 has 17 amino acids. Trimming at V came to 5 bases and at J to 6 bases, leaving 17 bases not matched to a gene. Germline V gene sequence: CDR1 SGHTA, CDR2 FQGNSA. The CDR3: CASSPRPRGAGGSEQYF. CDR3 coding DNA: TGTGCCAGCAGCCCTAGGCCCCGTGGGGCGGGAGGGAGCGAGCAGTACTTC.